These T cell receptor beta chains were read from a single sample in a study of blood T cell repertoires in COVID-19. Only in-frame clones appear in the TCRdb table, and some are missing; sequencing was by immunoSEQ multiplex PCR. The sample yields about 260,000 clones, approximately 90% seen once. Sequencing was performed on peripheral blood. All receptors derive from a man in his 60s who had recovered from COVID-19. Both conserved end residues are trimmed from each CDR3. The order of the fields is V gene, D gene, J gene, CDR3 protein. D genes are given only for firm matches.

v_call: TRBV6-5
d_call: TRBD1
j_call: TRBJ2-5
cdr3_aa: ASSYLGQGSETQY

v_call: TRBV9
d_call: .
j_call: TRBJ2-5
cdr3_aa: ASSASPPEAQY

v_call: TRBV27
d_call: .
j_call: TRBJ2-5
cdr3_aa: ASSYSLKETQY

v_call: TRBV18
d_call: .
j_call: TRBJ1-4
cdr3_aa: ASSPRQTTNEKLF

v_call: TRBV19
d_call: TRBD1
j_call: TRBJ2-3
cdr3_aa: ATRGRRSTDTQY

v_call: TRBV20-1
d_call: TRBD1
j_call: TRBJ2-6
cdr3_aa: SASSGQGAPGANVLT

v_call: TRBV19
d_call: .
j_call: TRBJ1-5
cdr3_aa: ASSIVGQPGN

v_call: TRBV7-2
d_call: .
j_call: TRBJ1-3
cdr3_aa: ASSLLLADSGNTIY

v_call: TRBV30
d_call: .
j_call: TRBJ2-2
cdr3_aa: AWISNTGELF

v_call: TRBV6-5
d_call: .
j_call: TRBJ1-1
cdr3_aa: ASRAQGWTEAF

v_call: TRBV5-1
d_call: TRBD2
j_call: TRBJ2-7
cdr3_aa: ASSASGGVRNEQY

v_call: TRBV6-6
d_call: .
j_call: TRBJ2-7
cdr3_aa: ASSRGSSYEQY

v_call: TRBV7-2
d_call: .
j_call: TRBJ2-3
cdr3_aa: ASSVYRVGDTQY

v_call: TRBV11-2
d_call: TRBD2
j_call: TRBJ2-5
cdr3_aa: ASSLPRGGYSGTQY

v_call: TRBV18
d_call: TRBD2
j_call: TRBJ2-5
cdr3_aa: ASSPGTSLETQY

v_call: TRBV12-3/TRBV12-4
d_call: .
j_call: TRBJ2-2
cdr3_aa: ASDSRNTGELF

v_call: TRBV13
d_call: TRBD1
j_call: TRBJ1-1
cdr3_aa: ASSNRGRTEAF

v_call: TRBV6-5
d_call: TRBD1
j_call: TRBJ1-2
cdr3_aa: ASSYGTGGNYGYT

v_call: TRBV7-2
d_call: .
j_call: TRBJ1-5
cdr3_aa: ASSLLSNQPQH

v_call: TRBV4-2
d_call: .
j_call: TRBJ1-1
cdr3_aa: ASSQDTGWGTEAF

v_call: TRBV12-3/TRBV12-4
d_call: .
j_call: TRBJ2-3
cdr3_aa: ATVKRYTDTQY

v_call: TRBV2
d_call: .
j_call: TRBJ2-7
cdr3_aa: ASSAQGRYEQY

v_call: TRBV6-4
d_call: TRBD2
j_call: TRBJ2-2
cdr3_aa: ASSDLAGGPGELF

v_call: TRBV5-5
d_call: .
j_call: TRBJ2-7
cdr3_aa: ASSLNQGLAYEQY

v_call: TRBV7-3
d_call: .
j_call: TRBJ2-3
cdr3_aa: ASSLLAASTDTQY

v_call: TRBV9
d_call: .
j_call: TRBJ2-2
cdr3_aa: ASSVQGSNTGELF

v_call: TRBV6-2/TRBV6-3
d_call: TRBD2
j_call: TRBJ2-1
cdr3_aa: ASSYGLAGNNEQF

v_call: TRBV30
d_call: .
j_call: TRBJ2-5
cdr3_aa: AWSVSGMKTQY

v_call: TRBV12-3/TRBV12-4
d_call: .
j_call: TRBJ1-1
cdr3_aa: ASSYRGPEAF

v_call: TRBV14
d_call: .
j_call: TRBJ2-2
cdr3_aa: ASSSSNPPLGQGRPYTGELF

v_call: TRBV7-9
d_call: TRBD1
j_call: TRBJ2-5
cdr3_aa: ASSPRDRPSETQY

v_call: TRBV9
d_call: TRBD1
j_call: TRBJ2-6
cdr3_aa: ASSIRDRGSGANVLT

v_call: TRBV6-4
d_call: TRBD1
j_call: TRBJ1-1
cdr3_aa: ASSVRTGGIMNTEAF